Below, 30 T cell receptor beta chains from the same sample are listed, as sequenced in a study of shared clonotypes between healthy human individuals. TCRdb's table, derived via immunoSEQ multiplex PCR, lists solely in-frame clones and lacks some. Among roughly 96,000 clones listed, roughly 50% were seen once. The sequenced material came from PBMCs. The receptors shown here come from a middle-aged woman in good health. Some clones in this sample may be carry-over from other donors' samples.

The V call is TRBV30, the J call TRBJ1-2; TRBD1 aligns across 7 bases. V dropped 4 bases and J dropped 4; count of bases not matched to a gene: 9. In germline, CDR1 is GTSNPN, CDR2 SVGIG (reference sequence). The CDR3 spans 14 residues. The CDR3 here is CAWMREGASYGYTF. The CDR3 nucleotides are TGTGCCTGGATGAGGGAGGGGGCAAGCTATGGCTACACCTTC.

The chain joins TRBV28 to TRBJ2-2; 9 bases match TRBD2. CDR3 length: 20 residues. Germline V CDR1 and CDR2: MDHEN, SYDVKM. Trimming cost V 4 bases and J 0 bases; bases outside gene matches: 15. The CDR3 DNA reads as TGTGCCAGCAGTTCCCTCAGACTAGCGGACGGAAGCTCGAACACCGGGGAGCTGTTTTTT. Its translation: CASSSLRLADGSSNTGELFF.

The chain uses TRBV6-1 and TRBJ1-2, with D hard to call. Trimming left V 8 bases short and J 4 bases short, with 17 bases between. From germline, CDR1 is MNHNS and CDR2 SASEGT. This CDR3 spans 14 amino acids. The CDR3 protein is CASRPETRTYGYTF. As DNA, the CDR3 is TGTGCCAGCCGTCCGGAGACCAGAACCTATGGCTACACCTTC.

This clone occurred a few times. Given a far larger clone just one base away, this is likely a sequencing read error. DNA for the CDR3: TGCGCCAGCAGCCAAGATAGCAGGGCAGGCACTGAAGCTTTCTTT. Protein sequence: CASSQDSRAGTEAFF. This chain uses TRBV4-3 with TRBJ1-1; D possibly corresponds to TRBD1 (5 bases). Trimming stripped 0 bases from V and 4 bases from J, with 12 bases between. The germline V gene has CDR1 LGHNA and CDR2 YSLEER. The CDR3 has 15 residues.

The genes are TRBV5-4 and TRBJ2-7; TRBD2 agrees at 9 bases. V shed 5 bases, J shed 2 bases, and the junction held 8 bases outside the gene matches. Germline V gene lookup returns CDR1 SGHNT and CDR2 YYREEE (reference sequence). The CDR3 has 15 amino acids. CDR3 amino acids: CASRKGAGGTYEQYF. Written as DNA, the CDR3 is TGTGCCAGCAGGAAGGGAGCGGGAGGAACCTACGAGCAGTACTTC. The complete variable domain, with remaining parts taken from reference TRBV5-4 and TRBJ2-7, reads ETGVTQSPTHLIKTRGQQVTLRCSSQSGHNTVSWYQQALGQGPQFIFQYYREEENGRGNFPPRFSGLQFPNYSSELNVNALELDDSALYLCASRKGAGGTYEQYFGPGTRLTVT.

The CDR3 loop reads CASNPSGSLSYEQYF. The CDR3 DNA sequence: TGCGCCAGCAACCCTAGCGGGTCCCTCTCCTACGAGCAGTACTTC. V and J are TRBV5-1 and TRBJ2-5, with TRBD2 identical over 8 bases. The end of the DNA aligns better with TRBJ2-7, so the J call may be wrong. Germline V CDR1 and CDR2: SGHRS, YFSETQ. CDR3 length: 15 amino acids.

As concerns this clone: A far larger clone is just one base off, so this is likely a read error. The sample contains more than one DNA sequence encoding this CDR3. The chain has TRBV6-1 and TRBJ2-5, with a weak D call TRBD2 (7 bases). Germline-derived CDR1 and CDR2 are MNHNS and SASEGT. The V end was cut by 8 bases, the J end by 5 bases, with 15 bases between. The CDR3 consists of 13 residues. This CDR3 is CASLTGGAETQYF. The DNA of the CDR3 is TGTGCCAGCCTCACGGGGGGCGCGGAGACCCAGTACTTC.

The chain uses TRBV29-1 and TRBJ2-7; 13 positions agree with TRBD2. The CDR3 covers 15 residues. J gave up 6 bases and V 6 bases, and 11 bases lay outside the gene matches. Germline V gives CDR1 SQVTM, CDR2 ANQGSEA. The CDR3 nucleotides read TGCAGCGTAGGACTAGCGGGAGTTGGAGGGTTCGAGCAGTACTTC. This codes for CSVGLAGVGGFEQYF.

The chain joins TRBV25-1 to TRBJ1-1; TRBD1 matches 8 bases. Germline CDR1 reads MGHDK; CDR2 reads SYGVNS. The CDR3 totals 15 residues. V shed 3 bases and J 0 bases; nucleotides not matched to a gene: 3. CDR3 coding DNA: TGTGCCAGCAGTGACGGGACAGGCGTGAACACTGAAGCTTTCTTT. Translating gives CASSDGTGVNTEAFF.

This clone was counted a few times. The chain recombines TRBV6-1 with TRBJ1-3; weak D call: TRBD1 (6 bases). Trimming cost V 6 bases and J 0 bases, with 12 bases left between them. The germline CDR1 and CDR2 sequences are MNHNS and SASEGT. CDR3 size: 15 residues. CDR3 nucleotides: TGTGCCAGCAGATCGGTCAGGGGCTCTGGAAACACCATATATTTT. Its protein is CASRSVRGSGNTIYF.

V usage is TRBV5-5 and J usage is TRBJ2-6; D is undetermined. V lost 4 bases to trimming and J lost 0 bases, with 17 bases between them. CDR1 SGHKS and CDR2 YYEKEE come from the germline V gene (reference sequence). This CDR3 has 18 amino acids. Here the CDR3 reads CASSILPVAPSGANVLTF. Here the CDR3 DNA reads TGTGCCAGCAGCATCCTGCCAGTAGCACCCTCTGGGGCCAACGTCCTGACTTTC. Based on the CDR3 plus reference TRBV5-5 and TRBJ2-6, the full variable domain is DAGVTQSPTHLIKTRGQQVTLRCSPISGHKSVSWYQQVLGQGPQFIFQYYEKEERGRGNFPDRFSARQFPNYSSELNVNALLLGDSALYLCASSILPVAPSGANVLTFGAGSRLTVL.

In this sample, this clone turned up a few times. The J gene is TRBJ2-3, the V gene TRBV5-4, with 7 bases that match TRBD1. The V segment lost 2 bases and the J segment 6 bases; nucleotides outside the gene matches: 6. This CDR3 region has 14 residues. Per the germline V gene, CDR1 is SGHNT and CDR2 is YYREEE (reference sequence). The CDR3 is CASSLRQGSDTQYF. CDR3 sequence (DNA): TGTGCCAGCAGCTTAAGACAGGGTTCCGATACGCAGTATTTT.

The genes are TRBV6-1 and TRBJ2-5; D is perhaps TRBD1 (6 bases). The J call may be in error: the DNA end matches TRBJ2-7 better. Germline values: CDR1 MNHNS, CDR2 SASEGT. The CDR3 has 15 residues. The CDR3 DNA is TGTGCCAGCAGTGAAGCGGCCGGGACAAGAAGCGAGCAGTACTTC. This sequence encodes CASSEAAGTRSEQYF.

Regarding this clone: A read error may explain this, as a much larger clone is one base away. Other DNA sequences from this sample encode an identical CDR3 as well. The V call is TRBV30, the J call TRBJ1-1; D is perhaps TRBD1 (5 bases). The CDR3 totals 15 residues. The germline V gene has CDR1 GTSNPN and CDR2 SVGIG (reference sequence). The CDR3 sequence is CAWSLPLGLNTEAFF. CDR3 bases: TGTGCCTGGAGCTTACCTTTGGGACTTAACACTGAAGCCTTCTTT.

This chain connects TRBV27 to TRBJ2-1, with TRBD2 matching 12 bases. The V gene's germline CDR1 is MNHEY and CDR2 SMNVEV (reference sequence). The CDR3 is 16 amino acids. The V gene end was trimmed by 4 bases and the J gene end by 8 bases; junction bases not matched to a gene: 9. CDR3 DNA sequence: TGTGCCAGCAGTTCCCTAGCGGGAGGGCCGATTTATGAGCAGTTCTTC. Its protein is CASSSLAGGPIYEQFF.

This clone was picked up many times. This rearrangement joins TRBV6-1 to TRBJ1-5; no clear D. The CDR3 length is 13 residues. Trimming removed 5 bases from V and 0 bases from J, with 5 bases in between. The germline gives CDR1 MNHNS, CDR2 SASEGT. CDR3 nucleotide sequence: TGTGCCAGCAGTCTAAATAGCAATCAGCCCCAGCATTTT. Its translation: CASSLNSNQPQHF.

This clone has a count of ten or more. One junction end disagrees with the germline gene, perhaps due to a read error. The V gene is TRBV18, the J gene TRBJ2-5; D is possibly TRBD2 (5 bases). Germline values: CDR1 KGHSH, CDR2 LQKENI. The CDR3 consists of 12 residues. CDR3 amino acids: CASSSSQETQHF. CDR3 sequence (DNA): TGTGCCAGCTCATCTAGCCAAGAGACCCAGCACTTC.

This sequence joins TRBV30 and TRBJ1-2, with 10 nucleotides matching TRBD1. Germline CDR1 and CDR2: GTSNPN and SVGIG (reference sequence). The CDR3 runs 15 residues. The trim removed 4 bases at V and 4 bases at J, leaving 9 bases unmatched. The CDR3 loop reads CAWTPGQGLGYGYTF. In nucleotides, the CDR3 is TGTGCCTGGACCCCGGGACAGGGGTTAGGCTATGGCTACACCTTC.

The chain is built from TRBV28 and TRBJ2-7; D possibly uses TRBD1 or TRBD2 (5 bases each). There are 14 residues in the CDR3. The germline V gene has CDR1 MDHEN and CDR2 SYDVKM. With 7 bases removed from V and 6 bases from J, the gap between germline ends came to 19 bases. CDR3 protein: CASTPGRRKSEQYF. For the CDR3, the DNA is TGTGCCAGCACGCCGGGACGGAGAAAAAGCGAGCAGTACTTC.

This clone appeared many times. CDR3 sequence (DNA): TGTGCCTCAACTACTCGCAACACTGAAGCTTTCTTT. It is translated as CASTTRNTEAFF. The V and J genes are TRBV30 and TRBJ1-1; D unclear. This CDR3 has 12 amino acids. Trimming removed 7 bases at V and 2 bases at J, with 11 bases between. Looked up from germline, CDR1 is GTSNPN and CDR2 is SVGIG (reference sequence).

This clone came up many times. This rearrangement joins TRBV4-2 to TRBJ1-2, with D unresolved. Germline assignment: CDR1 LGHNA and CDR2 YNFKEQ. CDR3 length: 15 amino acids. V gave up 0 bases and J gave up 1 base, with 9 bases separating them. The CDR3 coding sequence is TGTGCCAGCAGCCAAGACCCACGGATTAACTATGGCTACACCTTC. It yields the protein CASSQDPRINYGYTF.

CDR3 residues: CASSGGLQETQYF. CDR3 coding DNA: TGTGCCAGCTCAGGGGGTCTACAAGAGACCCAGTACTTC. This chain connects TRBV18 to TRBJ2-5; perhaps D is TRBD1 or TRBD2 (5 bases each). Trimming pared 5 bases from V and 2 bases from J, leaving 9 bases between. CDR1 and CDR2 from the germline V gene are KGHSH and LQKENI. The CDR3 runs to 13 residues.

This chain joins TRBV25-1 and TRBJ2-5; 8 positions match TRBD1. Trimming removed 1 base from V and 7 bases from J; junction bases left unmatched: 5. The CDR3 has 14 amino acids. Germline CDR1 and CDR2: MGHDK and SYGVNS. The CDR3 DNA reads TGTGCCAGCAGTGAATTCTCGGGACAGGCGACCCAGTACTTC. Amino acids: CASSEFSGQATQYF.

This clone was detected a few times. J is TRBJ2-5 and V is TRBV5-6; D is possibly TRBD1 (6 bases). The DNA end lines up better with TRBJ2-7; the J call may be wrong. This CDR3 has 14 amino acids. CDR1 and CDR2 (germline): SGHDT, YYEEEE. The CDR3 is CASSWGRVPGEQYF. The DNA for the CDR3 is TGTGCCAGCAGCTGGGGGCGAGTGCCTGGCGAGCAGTACTTC.

This clone was recorded a few times. CDR3 protein: CSVRGSTGDEQYF. CDR3 DNA: TGCAGCGTTCGGGGATCTACAGGGGACGAGCAGTACTTC. The chain recombines TRBV29-1 with TRBJ2-7; 7 bases map to TRBD1. The CDR3 runs 13 residues. J was trimmed by 5 bases and V by 5 bases; bases with no gene match: 9. Germline V gene data show CDR1 as SQVTM and CDR2 as ANQGSEA.

The chain is built from TRBV30 and TRBJ1-5; no reliable D call. Germline values: CDR1 GTSNPN, CDR2 SVGIG (reference sequence). The CDR3 spans 12 residues. V dropped 7 bases and J dropped 4 bases, with 11 bases sitting between them. CDR3 amino acids: CAYRAPNQPQHF. CDR3 bases: TGTGCCTATCGGGCCCCAAATCAGCCCCAGCATTTT.

The chain combines TRBV2 with TRBJ1-5; perhaps TRBD1 as D (5 bases). V was cut by 4 bases and J by 3 bases, with 10 bases left in between. The CDR3 is made up of 14 amino acids. Germline CDR1 reads SNHLY; CDR2 reads FYNNEI. CDR3 nucleotide sequence: TGTGCCAGCAGTGGGGTAGGGGCCAATCAGCCCCAGCATTTT. Amino acids: CASSGVGANQPQHF.

CDR3 DNA sequence: TGTGCCAGCAGCGTTAACAGGGGCCCTAATGAAAAACTGTTTTTT. Residues: CASSVNRGPNEKLFF. V gene TRBV9 combines with J gene TRBJ1-4; 7 bases agree with TRBD1. Looked up from germline, CDR1 is SGDLS and CDR2 is YYNGEE. There are 15 residues in the CDR3. J gave up 3 bases and V 2 bases, and 4 bases lay outside the gene matches.

V gene TRBV2 combines with J gene TRBJ2-5, with 7 bases matching TRBD2. Unmatched junction bases numbered 11, after V lost 3 bases and J lost 7 bases. The CDR3 extends over 15 amino acids. Germline CDR1 and CDR2: SNHLY and FYNNEI. The CDR3 sequence: CASSEGGYSVGTQYF. For the CDR3, the DNA is TGTGCCAGCAGTGAGGGGGGGTATTCGGTCGGGACCCAGTACTTC.

Comment on this clone: It may be a read error: a sequence one base away is much more abundant. The V call is TRBV7-8, the J call TRBJ2-3, with 8 nucleotides matching TRBD2. The length of the CDR3 is 15 residues. Germline V CDR1 and CDR2: SGHVS, FQNEAQ. CDR3 amino acids: CASSLAGGITGTQYF. CDR3 DNA sequence: TGTGCCAGCAGCTTGGCGGGGGGAATCACAGGTACGCAGTATTTT.